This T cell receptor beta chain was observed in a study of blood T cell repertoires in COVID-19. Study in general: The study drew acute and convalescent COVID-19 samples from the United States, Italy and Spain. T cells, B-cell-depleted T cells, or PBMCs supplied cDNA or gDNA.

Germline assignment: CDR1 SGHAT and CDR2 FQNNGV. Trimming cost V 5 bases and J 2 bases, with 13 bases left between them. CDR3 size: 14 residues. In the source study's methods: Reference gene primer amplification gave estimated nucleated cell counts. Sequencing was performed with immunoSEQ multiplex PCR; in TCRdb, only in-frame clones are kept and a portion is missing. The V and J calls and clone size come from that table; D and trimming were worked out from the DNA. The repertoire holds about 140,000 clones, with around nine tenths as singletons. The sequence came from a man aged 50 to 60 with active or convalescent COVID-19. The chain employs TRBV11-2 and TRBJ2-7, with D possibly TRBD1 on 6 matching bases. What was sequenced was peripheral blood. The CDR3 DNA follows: TGTGCCAGCAGCCCCTCGACAGGAGCCTACGAGCAGTACTTC. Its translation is CASSPSTGAYEQYF.